The entry below describes one T cell receptor (beta chain). As originally analysed: Using reference gene primer amplification, nucleated cell counts were estimated. TCRdb's table, derived via immunoSEQ multiplex PCR, lists solely in-frame clones and lacks some. That table gives V, J and clone size, and the DNA gave D and trimming. The repertoire holds 170,000 or so clones, roughly 89% seen once, with approximately 0.93% in the top ten. This entry comes from a study of blood T cell repertoires in COVID-19. Looking at the study overall: There were acute and convalescent COVID-19 samples, and they came from the United States, Italy and Spain. T cells, B-cell-depleted T cells, or PBMCs supplied cDNA or gDNA.

The V and J ends lost 6 bases and 6 bases, in that order; junction bases with no gene match: 8. In germline, CDR1 is LNHDA, CDR2 SQIVND (reference sequence). The CDR3 length is 14 residues. Input material: peripheral blood. The chain carries TRBV19 and TRBJ2-1; TRBD1 agrees at 7 bases. This clonotype was obtained from a woman aged 18-29 years who had recovered from COVID-19. The CDR3 protein is CASRDRDLGNEQFF. The CDR3 nucleotides are TGTGCCAGTAGAGACAGGGATCTAGGCAATGAGCAGTTCTTC.